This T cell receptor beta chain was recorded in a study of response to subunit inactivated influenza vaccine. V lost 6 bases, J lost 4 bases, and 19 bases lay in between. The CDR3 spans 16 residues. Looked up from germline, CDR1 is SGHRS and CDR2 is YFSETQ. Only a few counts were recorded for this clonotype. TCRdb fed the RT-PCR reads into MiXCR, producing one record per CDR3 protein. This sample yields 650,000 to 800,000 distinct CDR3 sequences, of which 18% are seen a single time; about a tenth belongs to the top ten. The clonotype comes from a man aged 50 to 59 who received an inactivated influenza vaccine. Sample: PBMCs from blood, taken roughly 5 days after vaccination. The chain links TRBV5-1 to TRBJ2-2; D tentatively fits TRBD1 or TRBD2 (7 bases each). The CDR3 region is CASTSLGRGRTGELFF. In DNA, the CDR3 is TGCGCCAGCACCTCCCTGGGGAGGGGGCGCACCGGGGAGCTGTTTTTT.